Listed here are 8 T cell receptor beta chains from one sample, sequenced in a study of blood T cell repertoires in COVID-19. Libraries were prepared by immunoSEQ multiplex PCR; TCRdb keeps only in-frame clonotypes and omits some of them. The sample consists of more than 70,000 clones, 85% to 95% of them appearing once. The sample taken for sequencing was peripheral blood. The receptors come from a woman between 50 and 59 years old in a cohort sampled during active COVID-19.

This chain connects TRBV10-3 to TRBJ2-5, with TRBD1 matching 7 bases. Per germline, CDR1 ENHRY and CDR2 SYGVKD. V shed 6 bases and J 7 bases; nucleotides not matched to a gene: 11. The CDR3 is made up of 14 amino acids. The CDR3 DNA is TGTGCCATCAGCCCGGGACAGTTGTCGGGGACCCAGTACTTC. The encoded protein is CAISPGQLSGTQYF.

This chain joins TRBV6-5 and TRBJ2-2; D might be TRBD1 (5 bases). The CDR3 is 14 residues long. Looked up from germline, CDR1 is MNHEY and CDR2 is SVGAGI. V lost 0 bases and J 7 bases, leaving 9 bases between the germline ends. DNA for the CDR3: TGTGCCAGCAGTTACTCCGCCAGGGACGGGGAGCTGTTTTTT. Translated: CASSYSARDGELFF.

V usage is TRBV18 and J usage is TRBJ1-1; D perhaps matches TRBD1 (5 bases). Germline values: CDR1 KGHSH, CDR2 LQKENI. V lost 3 bases and J lost 4, with 18 bases in between. This CDR3 has 16 amino acids. The CDR3 nucleotides are TGTGCCAGCTCACCTGTTGTCTTGGGGGGGGGCACTGAAGCTTTCTTT. Its translation: CASSPVVLGGGTEAFF.

V gene TRBV5-6 combines with J gene TRBJ2-5; D unresolved. The CDR3 has 13 amino acids. Deletions cut 4 bases from V and 4 bases from J, with 11 bases between. The V gene's germline CDR1 is SGHDT and CDR2 YYEEEE. CDR3 in amino acids: CASSVTSRETQYF. As DNA, the CDR3 is TGTGCCAGCAGCGTGACATCTCGAGAGACCCAGTACTTC. Combining the CDR3 with reference TRBV5-6 and TRBJ2-5 gives the whole variable domain DAGVTQSPTHLIKTRGQQVTLRCSPKSGHDTVSWYQQALGQGPQFIFQYYEEEERQRGNFPDRFSGHQFPNYSSELNVNALLLGDSALYLCASSVTSRETQYFGPGTRLLVL.

The rearrangement joins TRBV7-8 to TRBJ2-1, with TRBD2 matching 12 bases. Losses at the gene ends were 4 bases for V and 5 bases for J; bases not matched to a gene: 6. The CDR3 runs to 16 residues. From germline, CDR1 is SGHVS and CDR2 FQNEAQ. DNA of the CDR3: TGTGCCAGCAGCTCATGGACTAGCGGGACAAACAATGAGCAGTTCTTC. This encodes CASSSWTSGTNNEQFF.

The chain is built from TRBV5-1 and TRBJ2-2; 7 positions agree with TRBD1. The junction had 3 bases not matched to a gene; V was cut back by 0 bases and J by 7 bases. The CDR3 is 14 residues long. Germline V gene data show CDR1 as SGHRS and CDR2 as YFSETQ. The CDR3 sequence is CASSLGQGSGELFF. Written as DNA, the CDR3 is TGCGCCAGCAGCTTGGGACAGGGAAGCGGGGAGCTGTTTTTT.

This clone was recorded a few times. The genes are TRBV5-5 and TRBJ1-5; 7 nucleotides line up with TRBD1. CDR3 length: 14 amino acids. Germline loops: CDR1 SGHKS, CDR2 YYEKEE (reference sequence). J gave up 2 bases and V 3 bases, and 2 bases lay outside the gene matches. DNA of the CDR3: TGTGCCAGCAGCTACGGACAGGGCAATCAGCCCCAGCATTTT. It yields the protein CASSYGQGNQPQHF.

The chain has TRBV6-5 and TRBJ2-1; TRBD2 matches at 7 bases. CDR1 is MNHEY and CDR2 is SVGAGI in the germline V gene. The length of the CDR3 is 12 residues. Trimming at V came to 2 bases and at J to 8 bases, leaving 0 bases not matched to a gene. The CDR3 reads CASSYGGDEQFF. Here the CDR3 DNA reads TGTGCCAGCAGTTACGGGGGGGATGAGCAGTTCTTC.